This T cell receptor (beta chain) was identified during a study of human T cells and chemical hapten exposure. Overall study context: Patients, predominantly female, presented with alopecia areata, totalis or universalis. Findings and limits, study-wide: Significantly greater numbers of large CDR3 similarity clusters came from expanded TCRs than from controls.

The CDR3 has 14 residues. The junction had 1 base not matched to a gene; V was cut back by 2 bases and J by 9 bases. This clonotype has a count of ten or more. Its antigen is as yet unknown. Regarding time point: patch test 2, 6 weeks after DPC sensitization. Treatment: therapeutic diphenylcyclopropenone sensitization with weekly scalp DPC. Blood draws came first, before each patch test. TCRdb called the RACE reads again in MiXCR, with one record for every CDR3 protein. The table includes about 400,000 distinct CDR3 sequences, about 6.9% detected once. The sequence came from a woman between 18 and 29 years old with alopecia areata. Some clones in this sample may be carry-over from other donors' samples. V gene TRBV12-3 or TRBV12-4 combines with J gene TRBJ2-1, with 13 bases lining up with TRBD2. The sample in question was whole blood, obtained in connection with sensitization to the hapten diphenylcyclopropenone (DPC). For the CDR3, the DNA is TGTGCCAGCAGTTTAAGACTAGCGGGGGGTGAGCAGTTCTTC. It is translated as CASSLRLAGGEQFF.